The entry that follows covers one T cell receptor beta chain sequence. Its specific antigen is unknown. Per-base qualities were not stored, and no clone one base away is much larger. Collaborating institutions collected whole blood in K2EDTA tubes following their own protocols. For TCRbeta analysis, collaborators shipped samples in one of three forms: frozen whole blood, isolated PBMCs, or DNA extracted from either of those sample types. The entry originates in a study of blood T cell repertoires in COVID-19 (dated by TCRdb to the early 2020s). At the level of the whole study: The collaborator samples originated in the United States, Italy and Spain and spanned the acute and convalescent phases of COVID-19. The prospective study material was composed of cDNA or gDNA derived from T cells, B-cell-depleted T cells, or PBMCs. Where available, HLA class I and class II types were obtained from metadata supplied by the sample provider rather than from assay-based typing. The repertoires were released in a freely available public database meant as a resource for research on the immune response to SARS-CoV-2. Deeply sampled blood TCRbeta repertoires from subjects exposed to, actively infected with, or recovered from COVID-19 were included in the dataset. Nearly every sample came with metadata listing a de-identified subject ID, COVID-19 status, age in years and sex. The samples were drawn from two sources: the first 160 participants of the ongoing ImmuneRACE study, and 950 to 1,500 subjects contributed by 6 global collaborators.

Study-wide findings and limitations: The quantity of clinical and demographic metadata differed by source and by participant and was supplied without curation.

TCRbeta CDR3 regions were amplified from genomic DNA by means of the immunoSEQ Assay, a bias-controlled multiplex PCR. Per the source publication's procedure: Nucleated cell counts per sample were estimated from amplification of reference gene primers within the assay. Sequence reads were collapsed and filtered to measure the absolute abundance of every unique TCRbeta CDR3 rearrangement. For each sample, productive Simpson clonality was calculated by taking the square root of Simpson's diversity index across productive rearrangements. Here the immuneACCESS table is served through TCRdb, limited to in-frame sequences with V and J called. Missing clones are a known gap in these copies; in checked studies unresolved V genes cover under half, and the rest lacks a known reason. D and trimming were read from the DNA, whereas the V and J calls and clone size are those reported in that table. The sample table records some 69,000 clones; roughly three quarters of these occur just once. The ten largest clones capture more than 15% of the sample.

CDR1 is given as SNHLY and CDR2 as FYNNEI, both from the germline V gene. The CDR3 spans 17 residues, from the cysteine through the phenylalanine. Only the CDR3 part of the read is kept: 51 bases, read in frame from the first base. Ends trimmed: V by 4 bases, J by 0 bases; bases unmatched to a gene: 8. This sequence was found in a man aged 55 to 69 with acute or convalescent COVID-19. Sequencing was performed on peripheral blood. The chain is made from TRBV2 and TRBJ1-5; 8 bases in the middle match TRBD1. The CDR3 region reads CASSGGQGRYSNQPQHF. The sequence in DNA is TGTGCCAGCAGTGGAGGACAGGGAAGATATAGCAATCAGCCCCAGCATTTT.